The next 9 T cell receptor beta chains were all read from a single sample in a study of blood T cell repertoires in COVID-19. Data came from immunoSEQ multiplex PCR; TCRdb stores just in-frame clones and leaves some out. Of 400,000 to 450,000 clones detected, 90% appear once; the ten largest clones hold 0.6%. Specimen: PBMCs or T cells enriched from blood (not recorded which). The receptors stem from a man between 18 and 35 years old who had recovered from COVID-19.

V and J are TRBV11-2 and TRBJ2-3; maybe TRBD2 (6 bases). V lost 7 bases, J lost 2 bases, and 16 bases lay in between. The germline V gene has CDR1 SGHAT and CDR2 FQNNGV. The CDR3 covers 15 residues. The CDR3 DNA sequence: TGTGCCAGCAACTGGGGGGTAATCCACACAGATACGCAGTATTTT. Protein sequence: CASNWGVIHTDTQYF.

About this clone: Other DNA sequences within the sample encode an identical CDR3. The genes are TRBV11-2 and TRBJ1-1; the D is unclear. Germline V gene sequence: CDR1 SGHAT, CDR2 FQNNGV. The ends were cut back, 4 bases at V and 2 bases at J, with 2 bases in the middle. The CDR3 is 11 residues long. DNA for the CDR3: TGTGCCAGCAGCTCAAACACTGAAGCTTTCTTT. It specifies CASSSNTEAFF.

The chain links TRBV19 to TRBJ1-1, with D maybe TRBD1 (5 bases). Trimming took 0 bases from V and 0 from J, leaving 20 bases between them. The germline gives CDR1 LNHDA, CDR2 SQIVND (reference sequence). The CDR3 runs 19 residues. The CDR3 reads CASSIDPVGRGRMNTEAFF. DNA for the CDR3: TGTGCCAGTAGTATAGACCCCGTAGGGCGGGGACGGATGAACACTGAAGCTTTCTTT.

The chain carries TRBV11-2 and TRBJ1-1, with 11 bases matching TRBD1. V gave up 5 bases and J gave up 4 bases; unmatched junction bases: 3. The V gene's germline CDR1 is SGHAT and CDR2 FQNNGV. This CDR3 has 14 residues. CDR3 residues: CASSMGTGGTEAFF. CDR3 DNA: TGTGCCAGCAGCATGGGGACAGGGGGCACTGAAGCTTTCTTT.

This clone was counted ten times or more. V gene TRBV2 combines with J gene TRBJ1-5, with TRBD1 identical over 7 bases. The germline gives CDR1 SNHLY, CDR2 FYNNEI. This CDR3 spans 14 amino acids. V lost 6 bases and J lost 5; bases outside the gene matches: 7. The CDR3: CASRYRGGDQPQHF. In DNA form, the CDR3 reads TGTGCCAGCAGGTACAGGGGAGGCGATCAGCCCCAGCATTTT.

The V and J genes are TRBV19 and TRBJ1-3; D call uncertain. Germline V gives CDR1 LNHDA, CDR2 SQIVND (reference sequence). The CDR3 is 16 amino acids. Deletions cut 3 bases from V and 0 bases from J, with 12 bases between. The CDR3 reads CASSIGQANSGNTIYF. CDR3 nucleotides: TGTGCCAGTAGTATTGGGCAGGCGAACTCTGGAAACACCATATATTTT.

The chain combines TRBV7-3 with TRBJ2-5; D ambiguous. V was cut by 3 bases and J by 3 bases, with 8 bases left in between. The CDR3 has 13 amino acids. Germline CDR1 and CDR2: SGHTA and FQGTGA. CDR3 region: CASSFIPEETQYF. The CDR3, as DNA: TGTGCCAGCAGCTTTATTCCGGAAGAGACCCAGTACTTC.

Only a few counts were recorded for this clone. The CDR3 protein is CSVDGQGYTEAFF. The CDR3, as DNA: TGCAGCGTTGATGGACAGGGGTACACTGAAGCTTTCTTT. This chain connects TRBV29-1 to TRBJ1-1; 9 bases match TRBD1. CDR1 and CDR2 from the germline V gene are SQVTM and ANQGSEA. Trimming removed 3 bases from V and 3 bases from J; junction bases left unmatched: 2. The CDR3 sequence is 13 residues long.

V and J are TRBV5-1 and TRBJ2-2; weak D call: TRBD1 (5 bases). The CDR3 is 15 residues long. V shed 2 bases and J shed 5 bases, with 13 bases lying between them. The V gene's germline CDR1 is SGHRS and CDR2 YFSETQ. As DNA, the CDR3 is TGCGCCAGCAGCTTAGGGGCTTCGCAGACCGGGGAGCTGTTTTTT. This translates into CASSLGASQTGELFF.